The 23 T cell receptor beta chains below all came from one sample that was sequenced in a study of control samples from healthy donors and cancer patients. Generated by immunoSEQ multiplex PCR, the TCRdb table keeps only in-frame clones and is missing some. The sample lists some 210,000 clones, about nine tenths seen once, with about 1.7% in the top ten. The source material was blood. The receptor source for this set is a man aged 30 to 39 in good health.

The chain couples TRBV5-1 to TRBJ2-3, with 8 bases matching TRBD1. The CDR3 runs to 13 residues. CDR1 is SGHRS and CDR2 is YFSETQ in the germline V gene. V shed 7 bases, J shed 2 bases, and the junction held 3 bases outside the gene matches. The CDR3 is CASHRGDTDTQYF. Here the CDR3 DNA reads TGCGCCAGCCACAGGGGGGACACAGATACGCAGTATTTT.

This chain connects TRBV20-1 to TRBJ2-1; D is perhaps TRBD2 (6 bases). V shed 3 bases and J shed 9 bases, with 21 bases lying between them. From germline, CDR1 is DFQATT and CDR2 SNEGSKA (reference sequence). CDR3 length: 15 amino acids. The DNA for the CDR3 is TGCAGTGCTAGTCGAAGGGGAGTGCGGGGCGGTGAGCAGTTCTTC. Its translation is CSASRRGVRGGEQFF.

The chain links TRBV3-1 (or the pseudogene TRBV3-2) to TRBJ2-3; D is undetermined. The germline CDR1 and CDR2 sequences are LGHDT and YNNKEL (reference sequence). The CDR3 consists of 14 residues. Trimming shortened V by 0 bases and J by 4 bases, and 8 bases separated the two germline ends. CDR3 coding DNA: TGTGCCAGCAGCCAAGATTTTTCGTCAGATACGCAGTATTTT. This gives the protein CASSQDFSSDTQYF.

The rearrangement joins TRBV9 to TRBJ2-1; 8 bases map to TRBD2. Germline lookup yields CDR1 SGDLS and CDR2 YYNGEE. The CDR3 is 15 amino acids. Unmatched junction bases numbered 4, after V lost 0 bases and J lost 5 bases. The chain's CDR3 is CASSVVGGAHNEQFF. The CDR3 DNA follows: TGTGCCAGCAGCGTAGTCGGGGGGGCCCACAATGAGCAGTTCTTC.

This rearrangement joins TRBV12-5 to TRBJ1-4; D uncertain. Germline lookup yields CDR1 LGHNT and CDR2 FRNRAP. The CDR3 totals 12 residues. Trimming took 7 bases from V and 7 from J, leaving 10 bases between them. CDR3 in DNA: TGTGCTAGTGCCCCGGTGGGTGAAAAACTGTTTTTT. Translating gives CASAPVGEKLFF.

This clone was observed once. V is TRBV15 and J is TRBJ1-3, with D uncertain. The CDR3 contains 16 residues. V lost 1 base and J lost 2, with 12 bases in between. Germline V CDR1 and CDR2: LNHNV, YYDKDF (reference sequence). The CDR3, as DNA: TGTGCCACCAGCAGAGGGCAAAGGGCCACTGGAAACACCATATATTTT. Translation gives CATSRGQRATGNTIYF.

On this clone itself: Relative to the germline gene, one junction end is altered; a read error may explain this. The gene calls are TRBV25-1 and TRBJ2-7, with D hard to call. CDR1 MGHDK and CDR2 SYGVNS come from the germline V gene. CDR3 length: 14 amino acids. CDR3 in amino acids: CASSESSASDEQYF. The CDR3 DNA reads TGTGCCAGCAGTGAATCTTCCGCCTCCGACGAGCAGTACTTC.

This chain links TRBV6-5 with TRBJ2-7; D may be TRBD1 (6 bases). CDR3 size: 16 residues. V dropped 0 bases and J dropped 0 bases, with 12 bases sitting between them. Germline values: CDR1 MNHEY, CDR2 SVGAGI. CDR3 sequence reads: CASSYSGTMSSYEQYF. The CDR3, as DNA: TGTGCCAGCAGTTACTCAGGGACAATGAGCTCCTACGAGCAGTACTTC.

This chain connects TRBV11-2 to TRBJ2-1; a possible D gene is TRBD2 (5 bases). The CDR3 length is 18 residues. Germline lookup yields CDR1 SGHAT and CDR2 FQNNGV. V lost 1 base, J lost 0 bases, and 16 bases lay in between. The CDR3: CASSLVGWRASSYNEQFF. The DNA of the CDR3 is TGTGCCAGCAGCTTAGTGGGGTGGCGGGCCAGCTCCTACAATGAGCAGTTCTTC.

The chain links TRBV21-1 to TRBJ2-7; the table's D gene call, TRBD1, was not cross checked with the DNA. TRBV21-1 is a recognized pseudogene. This CDR3 is built from 15 residues. The CDR3 reads CASSKGSQDYYEQYF. The CDR3 DNA sequence: TGTGCCAGCAGCAAAGGCAGTCAGGATTACTACGAGCAGTACTTC.

This rearrangement joins TRBV12-3 or TRBV12-4 to TRBJ1-4; no clear D gene. CDR3 length equals 12 residues. V was shortened by 1 base and J by 14 bases, with 11 bases between the two germline ends. The CDR3 region has the DNA TGTGCCAGCAGTTTAGGCGAGACCAGGCTGTTTTTT. Protein: CASSLGETRLFF.

The V gene is TRBV11-2, the J gene TRBJ1-2; no reliable D call. This CDR3 has 13 amino acids. Trimming took off 5 bases at V and 4 bases at J, with 11 bases between the two ends. Per germline, CDR1 SGHAT and CDR2 FQNNGV. CDR3 DNA: TGTGCCAGCAGCCCTGGAACCTCCTATGGCTACACCTTC. This translates into CASSPGTSYGYTF. The full variable domain, in which reference TRBV11-2 and TRBJ1-2 provide the parts outside the CDR3, is EAGVAQSPRYKIIEKRQSVAFWCNPISGHATLYWYQQILGQGPKLLIQFQNNGVVDDSQLPKDRFSAERLKGVDSTLKIQPAKLEDSAVYLCASSPGTSYGYTFGSGTRLTVV.

The rearrangement links TRBV3-1 (or the pseudogene TRBV3-2) to TRBJ1-2, with D possibly matching TRBD1 (5 bases). The V end was cut by 4 bases, the J end by 4 bases, with 16 bases between. This CDR3 has 15 amino acids. Germline V gene sequence: CDR1 LGHDT, CDR2 YNNKEL (reference sequence). The CDR3 DNA reads as TGTGCCAGCAGCCCCCCCCAAGGGGCGGCCTATGGCTACACCTTC. It encodes CASSPPQGAAYGYTF.

This clone appeared once. This chain links TRBV5-5 with TRBJ1-2; D uncertain. Between the trimmed V and J ends, which lost 0 bases and 7 bases, there was a span of 10 bases. Germline CDR1 SGHKS, CDR2 YYEKEE (reference sequence). The CDR3 length is 13 residues. CDR3 sequence reads: CASSLGSPPGYTF. DNA of the CDR3: TGTGCCAGCAGCTTGGGATCCCCCCCTGGCTACACCTTC.

This sequence joins TRBV13 and TRBJ2-7; 7 bases align to TRBD2. Trimming at V came to 5 bases and at J to 5 bases, leaving 9 bases not matched to a gene. This CDR3 has 14 residues. CDR1 is PRHDT and CDR2 is FYEKMQ in the germline V gene (reference sequence). CDR3 sequence (DNA): TGTGCCAGCAGCCTTGGGGAGGGAGGGGACGAGCAGTACTTC. It specifies CASSLGEGGDEQYF.

V is TRBV5-4 and J is TRBJ2-3; D may match TRBD1 or TRBD2 (6 bases each). Trimming left V 5 bases short and J 6 bases short, with 16 bases between. Germline CDR1 reads SGHNT; CDR2 reads YYREEE (reference sequence). CDR3 length: 14 amino acids. CDR3: CASSPSPGADTQYF. CDR3 DNA sequence: TGTGCCAGCAGTCCCTCCCCGGGGGCGGATACGCAGTATTTT.

This clone was counted once. The chain recombines TRBV19 with TRBJ1-6, with a tentative D call TRBD1 (6 bases). V was trimmed by 10 bases and J by 5 bases, leaving 15 bases between them. The CDR3 spans 14 residues. Germline V gene lookup returns CDR1 LNHDA and CDR2 SQIVND (reference sequence). The CDR3, as DNA: TGTGCCACCAGCTCGGACAGTAATAATTCACCCCTCCACTTT. It is translated as CATSSDSNNSPLHF.

The J gene is TRBJ2-4, the V gene TRBV7-9; 11 nucleotides line up with TRBD2. The length of the CDR3 is 16 residues. The V gene's germline CDR1 is SEHNR and CDR2 FQNEAQ (reference sequence). Trimming at V came to 3 bases and at J to 8 bases, leaving 9 bases not matched to a gene. The chain's CDR3 is CASSFGLAGGVDIQYF. CDR3 in DNA: TGTGCCAGCAGCTTCGGTCTAGCGGGGGGCGTTGACATTCAGTACTTC.

The chain links TRBV3-1 (or the pseudogene TRBV3-2) to TRBJ1-3; tentative D call: TRBD1 (5 bases). Trimming removed 0 bases from V and 4 bases from J, with 10 bases in between. Germline values: CDR1 LGHDT, CDR2 YNNKEL (reference sequence). CDR3 length: 15 amino acids. The chain's CDR3 is CASSQDRGYGNTIYF. The CDR3 nucleotides are TGTGCCAGCAGCCAAGATAGGGGTTACGGAAACACCATATATTTT.

V gene TRBV11-2 combines with J gene TRBJ1-3, with D unclear. V lost 0 bases and J 4 bases, leaving 4 bases between the germline ends. This CDR3 has 13 residues. Germline loops: CDR1 SGHAT, CDR2 FQNNGV. Here the CDR3 reads CASSLDRGNTIYF. The CDR3 region has the DNA TGTGCCAGCAGCTTAGACAGGGGAAACACCATATATTTT.

This clone was observed a single time. V is TRBV2 and J is TRBJ1-5; the D gene is possibly TRBD1 (6 bases). This CDR3 has 15 residues. V lost 3 bases and J 3 bases, leaving 12 bases between the germline ends. Germline V gene data show CDR1 as SNHLY and CDR2 as FYNNEI. DNA for the CDR3: TGTGCCAGCAGTGAGGAGGGGGTAATCAATCAGCCCCAGCATTTT. Translated: CASSEEGVINQPQHF.

V and J are TRBV10-2 and TRBJ1-2; perhaps TRBD1 as D (5 bases). The CDR3 is 14 amino acids. Germline CDR1 WSHSY, CDR2 SAAADI. Trimming took off 3 bases at V and 9 bases at J, with 17 bases between the two ends. This CDR3 is CASSEDSLLVSYTF. CDR3 in DNA: TGCGCCAGCAGTGAAGACAGCCTCCTCGTAAGCTACACCTTC.

The chain joins TRBV28 to TRBJ2-1; the match to TRBD2 covers 9 bases. V shed 6 bases and J 6 bases; nucleotides not matched to a gene: 9. Germline CDR1 MDHEN, CDR2 SYDVKM. The CDR3 is made up of 15 amino acids. The CDR3 here is CASSSQPAGGNEQFF. The DNA for the CDR3 is TGTGCCAGCAGCTCCCAACCAGCGGGGGGCAATGAGCAGTTCTTC.